The present TCR beta chain was sequenced within a study of blood T cell repertoires in COVID-19. About the research overall: Acute and convalescent COVID-19 specimens originated in the United States, Italy and Spain. Nucleic acid was either cDNA or gDNA, and it came from T cells, B-cell-depleted T cells, or PBMCs.

The germline V gene has CDR1 MDHEN and CDR2 SYDVKM. The J segment lost 7 bases and the V segment lost 2 bases, leaving 6 bases of the junction unmatched. The CDR3 sequence is 14 residues long. Original processing notes: Reference gene primers were amplified, and this amplification served to estimate nucleated cell counts. Sequencing used immunoSEQ multiplex PCR; TCRdb keeps in-frame clones, though not all of them. V, J and clone size reflect that table, while D and trimming were determined from the DNA. The data contain about 190,000 clones, roughly nine tenths of them singletons. This TCR was recovered from a woman between 25 and 40 years old with active or convalescent COVID-19. The sample taken for sequencing was peripheral blood. V gene TRBV28 combines with J gene TRBJ1-1; 8 bases fit TRBD1. This CDR3 is CASSLGAGGGEAFF. The DNA for the CDR3 is TGTGCCAGCAGTTTAGGTGCAGGGGGCGGTGAAGCTTTCTTT.